This T cell receptor (beta chain) was sequenced during a study of blood T cell repertoires in COVID-19. Study-level information: Sites in the United States, Italy and Spain provided acute and convalescent COVID-19 samples. T cells, B-cell-depleted T cells, or PBMCs provided the cDNA or gDNA that served as material.

From germline, CDR1 is SGHVS and CDR2 FQNEAQ. The CDR3 totals 15 residues. Trimming shortened V by 5 bases and J by 8 bases, and 19 bases separated the two germline ends. Per the authors' pipeline: The assay estimated nucleated cells by amplifying reference gene primers. Only in-frame clones appear in the TCRdb table, and some are missing; sequencing was by immunoSEQ multiplex PCR. That table furnishes V, J and clone size, whereas the DNA furnished D and trimming. The sample yields roughly 170,000 clones, 88% seen once. The sequenced sample consisted of peripheral blood. The chain has TRBV7-8 and TRBJ1-5, with D possibly being TRBD1 (5 bases). The origin of this receptor is a man between 60 and 75 years old with acute or convalescent COVID-19. CDR3 sequence (DNA): TGTGCCAGCAGCACCGGGGGAAGCCGAAGGGAGCCCCAGCATTTT. This translates into CASSTGGSRREPQHF.